One and the same sample provided the 31 T cell receptor beta chains below, sequenced in a study of T cell clones after liver transplantation. Some clones are missing from TCRdb's copy, which holds only in-frame ones; the method was immunoSEQ multiplex PCR. This table has more than 95,000 clones, roughly 80% appearing once. Sample: CD4+ T cells from blood, taken before liver transplant. These receptors were taken from a human donor who received a liver transplant.

V and J are TRBV28 and TRBJ2-3; 8 nucleotides line up with TRBD1. This CDR3 contains 14 residues. Unmatched junction bases numbered 8, after V lost 6 bases and J lost 6 bases. Germline CDR1 is MDHEN and CDR2 is SYDVKM. The CDR3 is CASRGQAAGDTQYF. CDR3 in DNA: TGTGCCAGCAGGGGACAGGCGGCTGGTGATACGCAGTATTTT.

The chain is built from TRBV4-3 and TRBJ1-3; the D gene is possibly TRBD1 (5 bases). The CDR3 is 15 residues long. V shed 2 bases and J shed 4 bases, with 12 bases lying between them. Germline CDR1 is LGHNA and CDR2 is YSLEER. The CDR3 here is CASSQITGAGNTIYF. In DNA, the CDR3 is TGCGCCAGCAGCCAAATTACAGGAGCCGGAAACACCATATATTTT.

The V and J genes are TRBV14 and TRBJ2-3; 8 bases match TRBD1. With 5 bases clipped from V and 1 base from J, the junction kept 8 bases outside the gene matches. CDR3 size: 16 residues. The germline gives CDR1 SGHDN, CDR2 FVKESK. The CDR3 coding sequence is TGTGCCAGCAGCTTCAGACAGGGGAGCCGCACAGATACGCAGTATTTT. Translation gives CASSFRQGSRTDTQYF.

The V gene is TRBV19, the J gene TRBJ1-2; possibly TRBD1 for D (6 bases). Germline-derived CDR1 and CDR2 are LNHDA and SQIVND (reference sequence). The CDR3 covers 13 residues. V was cut by 5 bases and J by 4 bases, with 11 bases left in between. The CDR3 here is CASSPRDIYGYTF. CDR3 nucleotides: TGTGCCAGTAGTCCCCGGGACATCTATGGCTACACCTTC.

The chain carries TRBV7-2 and TRBJ2-5, with TRBD2 matching over 7 bases. V shed 5 bases and J 9 bases; nucleotides not matched to a gene: 12. Germline lookup yields CDR1 SGHTA and CDR2 FQGNSA. The CDR3 contains 14 residues. The CDR3 nucleotides read TGTGCCAGCAGCCCCGGTTGGGGGGGTGGGGCCCAGTACTTC. This codes for CASSPGWGGGAQYF.

This clone was counted once. V is TRBV6-1 and J is TRBJ2-6; TRBD1 is a possible D gene (6 bases). There are 13 residues in the CDR3. V lost 6 bases and J 14 bases, leaving 17 bases between the germline ends. Germline V gene sequence: CDR1 MNHNS, CDR2 SASEGT. The CDR3 nucleotides are TGTGCCAGCAGGGACAGAGCCCTAACGTTCCTGACTTTC. It specifies CASRDRALTFLTF.

V is TRBV10-3 and J is TRBJ2-2, with D perhaps matching TRBD1 or TRBD2 (6 bases each). Trimming removed 8 bases at V and 6 bases at J, with 16 bases between. CDR3 length: 14 amino acids. Germline values: CDR1 ENHRY, CDR2 SYGVKD. DNA for the CDR3: TGTGCCATCGGACTAAACGGGGGCGCCGGGGAGCTGTTTTTT. It is translated as CAIGLNGGAGELFF.

The V and J genes are TRBV29-1 and TRBJ1-5; D is possibly TRBD1 (5 bases). V lost 4 bases, J lost 4 bases, and 11 bases lay in between. The CDR3 sequence is 13 residues long. Germline V gene lookup returns CDR1 SQVTM and CDR2 ANQGSEA. The CDR3 region is CSVAGAENQPQHF. CDR3 in DNA: TGCAGCGTTGCCGGGGCAGAGAATCAGCCCCAGCATTTT.

The rearrangement joins TRBV6-5 to TRBJ1-4; TRBD1 might be the D (6 bases). CDR3 length equals 16 residues. The germline CDR1 and CDR2 sequences are MNHEY and SVGAGI. Trimming cost V 2 bases and J 7 bases, with 17 bases left between them. CDR3 amino acids: CASSYGGGQGGEKLFF. In nucleotides, the CDR3 is TGTGCCAGCAGTTACGGGGGGGGGCAGGGTGGTGAAAAACTGTTTTTT.

The chain links TRBV4-2 to TRBJ2-4; possibly TRBD2 for D (6 bases). The CDR3 totals 16 residues. CDR1 and CDR2 from the germline V gene are LGHNA and YNFKEQ. Between the trimmed V and J ends, which lost 0 bases and 9 bases, there was a span of 18 bases. CDR3 residues: CASSQEFRGTGTIQYF. DNA for the CDR3: TGTGCCAGCAGCCAAGAATTCCGGGGGACGGGCACCATTCAGTACTTC.

This chain connects TRBV7-9 to TRBJ1-1; no definite D call. The CDR3 is made up of 14 amino acids. V lost 8 bases and J 0 bases, leaving 13 bases between the germline ends. Germline V gene lookup returns CDR1 SEHNR and CDR2 FQNEAQ (reference sequence). The CDR3 protein is CASQDPSMNTEAFF. Here the CDR3 DNA reads TGTGCCAGCCAGGATCCTTCTATGAACACTGAAGCTTTCTTT. The whole variable domain, filled in from reference TRBV7-9 and TRBJ1-1, reads DTGVSQNPRHKITKRGQNVTFRCDPISEHNRLYWYRQTLGQGPEFLTYFQNEAQLEKSRLLSDRFSAERPKGSFSTLEIQRTEQGDSAMYLCASQDPSMNTEAFFGQGTRLTVV.

V is TRBV6-5 and J is TRBJ1-1; no definite D call. V gave up 3 bases and J gave up 4 bases, with 6 bases separating them. Looked up from germline, CDR1 is MNHEY and CDR2 is SVGAGI. The CDR3 is 12 residues long. CDR3 DNA: TGTGCCAGCAGTTATTTCCTCACTGAAGCTTTCTTT. Encoded protein: CASSYFLTEAFF.

The chain has TRBV11-1 and TRBJ1-6, with D unclear. This CDR3 contains 14 residues. Trimming took off 1 base at V and 8 bases at J, with 9 bases between the two ends. Germline CDR1 reads SGHAT; CDR2 reads FQDESV (reference sequence). The CDR3 nucleotides are TGTGCCAGCAGCTTAGAGACCATGGATTCACCCCTCCACTTT. The encoded protein is CASSLETMDSPLHF.

The chain uses TRBV27 and TRBJ1-2; D may be TRBD1 (5 bases). This CDR3 region has 17 residues. V was clipped by 6 bases and J by 0 bases, with 20 bases between them. Germline V lookup: CDR1 MNHEY, CDR2 SMNVEV (reference sequence). Here the CDR3 reads CASRVNGFRGSNYGYTF. The CDR3 DNA follows: TGTGCCAGCAGGGTAAACGGGTTCCGGGGCTCTAACTATGGCTACACCTTC.

This chain uses TRBV18 with TRBJ2-7; tentatively, D is TRBD1 or TRBD2 (5 bases each). Per germline, CDR1 KGHSH and CDR2 LQKENI. The CDR3 covers 17 residues. Trimming pared 4 bases from V and 2 bases from J, leaving 21 bases between. This CDR3 is CASSLDSGARRTYEQYF. The CDR3 bases are TGTGCCAGCTCACTCGATTCCGGGGCTAGGAGAACCTACGAGCAGTACTTC.

The chain recombines TRBV11-2 with TRBJ2-3; 9 nucleotides match TRBD2. CDR3 length equals 18 residues. J lost 3 bases, V lost 2 bases, and 12 bases had no gene match. The germline gives CDR1 SGHAT, CDR2 FQNNGV. The CDR3 here is CASSLFGSGSGRTDTQYF. The CDR3 nucleotides read TGTGCCAGCAGCTTATTTGGGTCGGGGAGCGGGAGGACAGATACGCAGTATTTT.

This rearrangement joins TRBV5-1 to TRBJ2-2; TRBD2 might be the D (5 bases). This CDR3 spans 13 amino acids. Trimming cost V 1 base and J 6 bases, with 7 bases left between them. Germline-derived CDR1 and CDR2 are SGHRS and YFSETQ. As DNA, the CDR3 is TGCGCCAGCAGCTTGACGGGGTCCGGGGAGCTGTTTTTT. Amino acid sequence: CASSLTGSGELFF. Filled out from reference TRBV5-1 and TRBJ2-2, the complete variable domain reads KAGVTQTPRYLIKTRGQQVTLSCSPISGHRSVSWYQQTPGQGLQFLFEYFSETQRNKGNFPGRFSGRQFSNSRSEMNVSTLELGDSALYLCASSLTGSGELFFGEGSRLTVL.

This chain joins TRBV5-4 and TRBJ2-5, with D possibly matching TRBD1 (5 bases). Per the germline V gene, CDR1 is SGHNT and CDR2 is YYREEE (reference sequence). Trimming shortened V by 5 bases and J by 3 bases, and 5 bases separated the two germline ends. This CDR3 is built from 11 residues. Here the CDR3 reads CASRTEETQYF. The CDR3, as DNA: TGTGCCAGCAGGACAGAAGAGACCCAGTACTTC.

The gene calls are TRBV29-1 and TRBJ2-5; D possibly corresponds to TRBD1 (5 bases). CDR3 length: 12 residues. Germline-derived CDR1 and CDR2 are SQVTM and ANQGSEA. V lost 4 bases and J lost 4, with 10 bases in between. The CDR3 DNA is TGCAGCGTTGTGGCTAGGGGAGAGACCCAGTACTTC. It codes for CSVVARGETQYF.

The chain is built from TRBV5-1 and TRBJ2-5, with D hard to call. The CDR3 runs 14 residues. Trimming removed 3 bases from V and 5 bases from J, with 14 bases in between. Germline V lookup: CDR1 SGHRS, CDR2 YFSETQ. CDR3 in amino acids: CASSSQGREETQYF. CDR3 bases: TGCGCCAGCAGCTCACAAGGAAGAGAGGAGACCCAGTACTTC. The variable domain in full, completed from reference TRBV5-1 and TRBJ2-5, reads KAGVTQTPRYLIKTRGQQVTLSCSPISGHRSVSWYQQTPGQGLQFLFEYFSETQRNKGNFPGRFSGRQFSNSRSEMNVSTLELGDSALYLCASSSQGREETQYFGPGTRLLVL.

The rearrangement joins TRBV10-1 to TRBJ1-1; no reliable D call. The germline V and J ends were trimmed by 6 bases and 1 base, with 9 bases remaining between them. The CDR3 runs to 13 residues. CDR1 and CDR2 from the germline V gene are WNHNN and SYGVQD (reference sequence). CDR3 nucleotides: TGCGCCAGCAGATTCGACGGGAACACTGAAGCTTTCTTT. The encoded protein is CASRFDGNTEAFF.

This rearrangement joins TRBV28 to TRBJ2-1; 8 bases align to TRBD1. V was clipped by 1 base and J by 0 bases; unmatched bases: 5. Germline V gene sequence: CDR1 MDHEN, CDR2 SYDVKM. CDR3 length equals 17 residues. The CDR3 DNA follows: TGTGCCAGCAGTTTATACGGGACAGGACTCTCCTACAATGAGCAGTTCTTC. Translating gives CASSLYGTGLSYNEQFF. The full variable domain, in which reference TRBV28 and TRBJ2-1 provide the parts outside the CDR3, is DVKVTQSSRYLVKRTGEKVFLECVQDMDHENMFWYRQDPGLGLRLIYFSYDVKMKEKGDIPEGYSVSREKKERFSLILESASTNQTSMYLCASSLYGTGLSYNEQFFGPGTRLTVL.

In this sample, this clone turned up a few times. The V call is TRBV19, the J call TRBJ1-4; no clear D gene. Germline V gives CDR1 LNHDA, CDR2 SQIVND (reference sequence). V was cut by 0 bases and J by 8 bases, with 7 bases left in between. There are 13 residues in the CDR3. Here the CDR3 DNA reads TGTGCCAGTAGTATAGATGGGGTGGAAAAACTGTTTTTT. Translating it yields CASSIDGVEKLFF.

This chain connects TRBV2 to TRBJ2-1; 9 nucleotides match TRBD1. The germline V gene has CDR1 SNHLY and CDR2 FYNNEI. J was trimmed by 2 bases and V by 5 bases; bases with no gene match: 4. CDR3 size: 15 residues. CDR3 residues: CASSLDRGTYNEQFF. The CDR3 region has the DNA TGTGCCAGCAGTCTGGACAGGGGAACCTACAATGAGCAGTTCTTC.

The chain has TRBV7-6 and TRBJ1-1, with no clear D. The CDR3 sequence is 15 residues long. V dropped 5 bases and J dropped 3 bases, with 16 bases sitting between them. CDR1 and CDR2 (germline): SGHVS, FNYEAQ. The CDR3 bases are TGTGCCAGCAGCCCTAACACGCTACGGGACACTGAAGCTTTCTTT. This sequence encodes CASSPNTLRDTEAFF.

J is TRBJ1-6 and V is TRBV7-6, with TRBD1 matching over 7 bases. Trimming removed 5 bases from V and 9 bases from J; junction bases left unmatched: 4. This CDR3 spans 13 amino acids. The germline V gene has CDR1 SGHVS and CDR2 FNYEAQ. In DNA form, the CDR3 reads TGTGCCAGCAGCCAAGAGGGGGCTTCACCCCTCCACTTT. It is translated as CASSQEGASPLHF.

V is TRBV5-1 and J is TRBJ2-7; D is unresolved. This CDR3 is 12 amino acids long. Germline values: CDR1 SGHRS, CDR2 YFSETQ. Trimming took off 3 bases at V and 4 bases at J, with 8 bases between the two ends. CDR3 coding DNA: TGCGCCAGCAGCTCAGGAAGTTACGAGCAGTACTTC. It specifies CASSSGSYEQYF.

V gene TRBV9 combines with J gene TRBJ2-7; 7 bases align to TRBD2. Germline V lookup: CDR1 SGDLS, CDR2 YYNGEE. Trimming cost V 0 bases and J 4 bases; bases outside gene matches: 4. The CDR3 contains 14 residues. CDR3 bases: TGTGCCAGCAGCGTAGGAGGGGAGGGATACGAGCAGTACTTC. Residues: CASSVGGEGYEQYF.

This sequence joins TRBV5-1 and TRBJ2-1; 7 bases are shared with TRBD1. CDR3 length equals 17 residues. Unmatched junction bases numbered 9, after V lost 3 bases and J lost 0 bases. Germline CDR1 SGHRS, CDR2 YFSETQ. The CDR3 bases are TGCGCCAGCAGCTGGGGACAGTCCGCTGGCTCCTACAATGAGCAGTTCTTC. The encoded protein is CASSWGQSAGSYNEQFF.

This chain connects TRBV7-3 to TRBJ2-1; 10 nucleotides agree with TRBD1. V was pared by 3 bases and J by 5 bases, with 4 bases of the junction left unmatched. Per germline, CDR1 SGHTA and CDR2 FQGTGA. This CDR3 is built from 15 residues. CDR3 in DNA: TGTGCCAGCAGCTTTAGGGGACAGGGGAACAATGAGCAGTTCTTC. The encoded protein is CASSFRGQGNNEQFF.

The chain employs TRBV9 and TRBJ1-1, with D perhaps matching TRBD1 (5 bases). The V end was cut by 4 bases, the J end by 1 base, with 8 bases between. The length of the CDR3 is 13 residues. Germline values: CDR1 SGDLS, CDR2 YYNGEE. CDR3 region: CASSPTGNTEAFF. CDR3 nucleotides: TGTGCCAGCAGCCCAACAGGGAACACTGAAGCTTTCTTT.